Listed here is a single TCR beta chain. As yet, its antigen is unknown. The record originates from a study of PD-1 blockade in classical Hodgkin lymphoma. Data came from immunoSEQ multiplex PCR; TCRdb stores just in-frame clones and leaves some out. The sample contains tens of thousands of clones, approximately 94% of which appear only once. J was trimmed by 3 bases and V by 3 bases; bases with no gene match: 9. CDR3 length equals 16 residues. CDR1 SEHNR and CDR2 FQNEAQ come from the germline V gene (reference sequence). Relapse after autologous stem cell transplantation occurred in every patient, and brentuximab vedotin exposure varied. Regarding the study as a whole: Compared with healthy donors, newly diagnosed patients reportedly showed lower baseline TCR diversity. Lower baseline TCR diversity marked trial partial responders and progressors.

This chain connects TRBV7-9 to TRBJ2-7; TRBD1 matches 9 bases. The receptor was derived from a human donor with classical Hodgkin lymphoma. This material consisted of peripheral blood mononuclear cells (PBMCs), taken at baseline. CDR3 sequence reads: CASSFGDRGIYYEQYF. The CDR3 bases are TGTGCCAGCAGCTTCGGAGACAGGGGGATATACTACGAGCAGTACTTC.